The text below deals with one T cell receptor beta chain. Its cognate antigen is unknown. Per germline, CDR1 ENHRY and CDR2 SYGVKD. The V end lost 8 bases, the J end lost 6 bases, and 18 bases lay between the germline ends. CDR3 length equals 14 residues. The data were taken from a study of immune evolution from preneoplasia to lung adenocarcinoma. Study-level background: HLA loss of heterozygosity: roughly 7.5% AIS, under 19% MIA, approximately 31% ADC, none AAH.

Two lung cancer pathologists independently confirmed each histologic diagnosis. General study points: Top clone share appeared to fall from AAH through AIS, MIA, adenocarcinoma.

Sequencing was performed with immunoSEQ multiplex PCR; in TCRdb, only in-frame clones are kept and a portion is missing. This table holds several thousand clones, approximately 79% found once. The TCR was taken from a person between 60 and 70 years old with lung adenocarcinoma. The sequenced sample consisted of FFPE invasive lung adenocarcinoma tissue. The rearrangement links TRBV10-3 to TRBJ2-3, with D perhaps given as TRBD1 or TRBD2 (5 bases each). Written as DNA, the CDR3 is TGTGCCATCGGGGCCGGGAATGGTGGGGATACGCAGTATTTT. It specifies CAIGAGNGGDTQYF.